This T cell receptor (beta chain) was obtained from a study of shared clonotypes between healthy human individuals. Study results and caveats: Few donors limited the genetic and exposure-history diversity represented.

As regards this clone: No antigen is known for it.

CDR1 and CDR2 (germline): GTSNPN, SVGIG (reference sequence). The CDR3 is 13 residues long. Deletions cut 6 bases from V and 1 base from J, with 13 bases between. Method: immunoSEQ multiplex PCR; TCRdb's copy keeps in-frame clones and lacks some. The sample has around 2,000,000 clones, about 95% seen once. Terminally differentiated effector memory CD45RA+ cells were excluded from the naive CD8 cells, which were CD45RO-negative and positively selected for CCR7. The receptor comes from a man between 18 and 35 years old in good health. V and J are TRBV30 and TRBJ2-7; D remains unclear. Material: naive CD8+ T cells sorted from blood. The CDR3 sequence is CACVDHFSYEQYF. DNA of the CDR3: TGTGCCTGTGTTGACCATTTTTCCTACGAGCAGTACTTC.